Given below is one TCR beta chain in context. The sample is drawn from a study of tumor-infiltrating lymphocytes in primary liver carcinoma. As for the study in general: The patients, men and women alike, were aged 30 to 69 years. Spanning 4.2 to 10 cm, the tumors were T1-T3 N0M0.

A constant-region primer served to make TCR beta cDNA from roughly 480 ng total RNA. Generation of the TCR beta libraries relied on three nested multiplex PCR rounds using slightly modified ARM-PCR. TCRdb itself ran the multiplex PCR reads through MiXCR, one entry per CDR3 protein. The table includes approximately 320,000 distinct CDR3 sequences, 58% detected once. The source of the blood RNA was unsorted whole blood, and germline DNA was extracted as well. Sequencing was done on a sample of peripheral blood. This clonotype was obtained from a woman aged 25 to 45 with primary liver carcinoma and hepatitis B virus infection.

Here the CDR3 reads CASSFGFLRETQYF. CDR3 coding DNA: TGTGCCAGCAGCTTCGGATTTTTGAGGGAGACCCAGTACTTC. The V gene is TRBV7-9, the J gene TRBJ2-5; D not certain. The CDR3 totals 14 residues. Between the trimmed V and J ends, which lost 3 bases and 5 bases, there was a span of 13 bases. CDR1 is SEHNR and CDR2 is FQNEAQ in the germline V gene (reference sequence). Looking up the rest from reference TRBV7-9 and TRBJ2-5 gives the full variable domain: DTGVSQNPRHKITKRGQNVTFRCDPISEHNRLYWYRQTLGQGPEFLTYFQNEAQLEKSRLLSDRFSAERPKGSFSTLEIQRTEQGDSAMYLCASSFGFLRETQYFGPGTRLLVL.